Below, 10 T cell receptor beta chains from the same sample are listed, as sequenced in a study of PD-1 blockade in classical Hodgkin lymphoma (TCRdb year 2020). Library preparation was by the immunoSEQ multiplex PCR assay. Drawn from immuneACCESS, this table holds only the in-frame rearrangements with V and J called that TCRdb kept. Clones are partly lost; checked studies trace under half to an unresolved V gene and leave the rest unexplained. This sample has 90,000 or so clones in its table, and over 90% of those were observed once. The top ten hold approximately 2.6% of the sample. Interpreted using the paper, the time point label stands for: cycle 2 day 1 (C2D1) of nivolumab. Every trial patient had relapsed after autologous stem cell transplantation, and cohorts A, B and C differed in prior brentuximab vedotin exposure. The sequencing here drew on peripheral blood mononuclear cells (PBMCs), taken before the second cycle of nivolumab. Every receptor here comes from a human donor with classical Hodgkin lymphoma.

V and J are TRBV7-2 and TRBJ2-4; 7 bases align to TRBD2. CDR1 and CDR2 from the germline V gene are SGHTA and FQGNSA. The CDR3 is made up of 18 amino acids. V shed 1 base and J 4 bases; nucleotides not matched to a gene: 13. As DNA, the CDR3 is TGTGCCAGCAGCTTAGGGGCTAGCGGAAAGCCCCCTAAAAACATTCAGTACTTC. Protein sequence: CASSLGASGKPPKNIQYF.

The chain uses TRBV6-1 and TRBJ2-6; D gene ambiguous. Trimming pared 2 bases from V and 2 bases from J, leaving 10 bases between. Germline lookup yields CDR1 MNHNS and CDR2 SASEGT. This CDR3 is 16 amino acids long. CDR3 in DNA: TGTGCCAGCAGTGAATTAAAGGTGGCTGGGGCCAACGTCCTGACTTTC. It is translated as CASSELKVAGANVLTF.

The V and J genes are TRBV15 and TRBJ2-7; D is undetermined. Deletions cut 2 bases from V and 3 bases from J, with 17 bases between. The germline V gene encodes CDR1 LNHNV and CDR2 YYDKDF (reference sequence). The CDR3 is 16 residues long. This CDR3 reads CATSRLPSSPLYEQYF. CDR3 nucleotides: TGTGCCACCAGCAGACTACCCTCGTCACCCCTCTACGAGCAGTACTTC.

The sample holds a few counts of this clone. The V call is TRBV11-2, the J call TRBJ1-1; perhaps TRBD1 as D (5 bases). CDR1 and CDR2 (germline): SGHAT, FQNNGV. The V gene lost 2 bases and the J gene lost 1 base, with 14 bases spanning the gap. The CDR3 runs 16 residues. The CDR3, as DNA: TGTGCCAGCAGCTTACCTCCGGGACGGAAGAACACTGAAGCTTTCTTT. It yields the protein CASSLPPGRKNTEAFF.

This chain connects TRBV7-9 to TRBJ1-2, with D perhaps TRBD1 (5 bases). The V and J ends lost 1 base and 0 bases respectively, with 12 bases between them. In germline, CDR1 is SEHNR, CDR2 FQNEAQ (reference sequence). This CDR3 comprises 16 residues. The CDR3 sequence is CASSLVGEGSNYGYTF. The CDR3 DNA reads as TGTGCCAGCAGCTTAGTCGGGGAGGGGTCTAACTATGGCTACACCTTC.

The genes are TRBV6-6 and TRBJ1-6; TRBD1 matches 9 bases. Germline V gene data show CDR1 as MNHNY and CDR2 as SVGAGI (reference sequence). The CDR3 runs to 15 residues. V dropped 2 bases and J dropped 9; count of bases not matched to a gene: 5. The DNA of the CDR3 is TGTGCCAGCAGTTACCAGGGACAGGGTAGTTCACCCCTCCACTTT. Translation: CASSYQGQGSSPLHF.

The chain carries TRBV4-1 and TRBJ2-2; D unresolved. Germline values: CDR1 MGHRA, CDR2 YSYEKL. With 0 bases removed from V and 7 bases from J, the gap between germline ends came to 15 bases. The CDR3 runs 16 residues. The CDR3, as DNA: TGCGCCAGCAGCCAAGATCAGGCGACCCCGGGCGGGGAGCTGTTTTTT. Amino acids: CASSQDQATPGGELFF.

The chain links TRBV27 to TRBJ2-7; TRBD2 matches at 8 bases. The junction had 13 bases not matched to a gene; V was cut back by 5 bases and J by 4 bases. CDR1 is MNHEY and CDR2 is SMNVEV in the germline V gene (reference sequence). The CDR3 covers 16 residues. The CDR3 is CASSPTGAGGRYEQYF. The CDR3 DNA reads TGTGCCAGCAGTCCGACCGGGGCGGGAGGTCGATACGAGCAGTACTTC.

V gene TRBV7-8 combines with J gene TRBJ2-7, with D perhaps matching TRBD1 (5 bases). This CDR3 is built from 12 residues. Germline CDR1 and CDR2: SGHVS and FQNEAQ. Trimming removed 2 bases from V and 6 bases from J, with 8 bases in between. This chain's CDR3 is CASSLNRIEQYF. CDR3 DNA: TGTGCCAGCAGCTTAAACAGGATCGAGCAGTACTTC.

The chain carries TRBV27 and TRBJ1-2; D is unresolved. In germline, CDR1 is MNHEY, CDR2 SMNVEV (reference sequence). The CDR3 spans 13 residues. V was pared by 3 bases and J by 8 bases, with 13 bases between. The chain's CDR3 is CASSFLGSWGYTF. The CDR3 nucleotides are TGTGCCAGCAGTTTCCTAGGGAGCTGGGGCTACACCTTC.